This T cell receptor beta chain was sequenced during a study of PD-L1 blockade in urothelial cancer. For the study at large: Patients commenced intravenous atezolizumab, 1,200 mg every 3 weeks, in 2014. Patients previously received 0 to 3 chemotherapy regimens.

Clones were sequenced by immunoSEQ multiplex PCR, and TCRdb holds only the in-frame ones, with some missing. The sample shows fewer than 45,000 clones, around 82% of them seen only once. The CDR3 totals 14 residues. Germline V CDR1 and CDR2: SGHTA, FQGTGA. The ends lost 5 bases at V and 1 base at J; junction bases unmatched: 1. Material: PBMCs, obtained around atezolizumab (anti-PD-L1) treatment. This chain connects TRBV7-3 to TRBJ2-2; 7 positions match TRBD2. This receptor was obtained from a man between 70 and 80 years old with urothelial cancer. The CDR3 DNA sequence: TGTGCCAGCAGCCCTAGCGGGAACACCGGGGAGCTGTTTTTT. Translating gives CASSPSGNTGELFF.